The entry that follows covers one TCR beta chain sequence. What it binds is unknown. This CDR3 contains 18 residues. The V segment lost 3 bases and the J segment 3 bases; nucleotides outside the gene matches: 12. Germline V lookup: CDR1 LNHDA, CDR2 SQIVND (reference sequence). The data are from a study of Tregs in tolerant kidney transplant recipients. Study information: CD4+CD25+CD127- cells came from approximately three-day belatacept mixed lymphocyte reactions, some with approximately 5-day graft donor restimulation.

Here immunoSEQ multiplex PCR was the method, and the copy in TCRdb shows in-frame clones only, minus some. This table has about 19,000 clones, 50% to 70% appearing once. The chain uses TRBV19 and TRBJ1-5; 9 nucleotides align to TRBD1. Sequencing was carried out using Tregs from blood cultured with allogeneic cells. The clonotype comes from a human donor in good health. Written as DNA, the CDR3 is TGTGCCAGTAGTATGTCAAGTAGGGGACAGGGATACAATCAGCCCCAGCATTTT. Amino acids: CASSMSSRGQGYNQPQHF.